The subject of this entry is one T cell receptor (beta chain). The antigen remains undetermined. These data belong to a study of cytomegalovirus exposure and HLA in healthy donors. Study-wide results and caveats: First-cohort TCR clusters tended to co-occur in the roughly 130 validation repertoires, a later analysis found. Among TCR beta chains, those listed as cytomegalovirus-associated numbered over 150. Cytomegalovirus status was reportedly diagnosed by the classifier with high specificity and sensitivity.

The length of the CDR3 is 15 residues. The germline V and J ends were trimmed by 7 bases and 0 bases, with 13 bases remaining between them. Germline-derived CDR1 and CDR2 are MNHEY and SVGAGI. Using immunoSEQ multiplex PCR, the repertoire was profiled, and TCRdb retains in-frame clones only, with some absent. The repertoire consists of some 110,000 clones, with 70% to 90% occurring once and the leading ten covering about 1.8%. The V call is TRBV6-5, the J call TRBJ2-1; tentative D call: TRBD1 (6 bases). This clonotype was sampled from a man between 18 and 29 years old in good health and CMV-seronegative. The sequenced sample was PBMCs. CDR3 loop: CASKRGTLSYNEQFF. The CDR3 DNA reads as TGTGCCAGCAAAAGGGGGACACTCTCCTACAATGAGCAGTTCTTC.